These T cell receptor beta chains were read from a single sample in a study of blood T cell repertoires in COVID-19. Produced via immunoSEQ multiplex PCR; TCRdb's table is partial and in-frame only. The sample yields over 250,000 clones, about nine tenths seen once. The sample consisted of peripheral blood. The receptors derive from a woman in her twenties or thirties with COVID-19, enrolled during active disease. Both conserved end residues are part of each CDR3. The D gene is left open where the match is weak. Size values are once, few and many counts, or a class for expanded clones, and some rows have none.

V	size	D	J	DNA	CDR3
TRBV28	.	TRBD1	TRBJ1-1	TGTGCCAGCAGTCGGACAGGGAAGAACACTGAAGCTTTCTTT	CASSRTGKNTEAFF
TRBV7-9	.	TRBD1	TRBJ2-7	TGTGCCAGCAGCGCCCCCGGGACAGCGAGGCTCAACGAGCAGTACTTC	CASSAPGTARLNEQYF
TRBV7-9	.	TRBD1	TRBJ1-1	TGTGCCAGCAACCCCGCCGGGACAGGGGGGTCTGAAGCTTTCTTT	CASNPAGTGGSEAFF
TRBV5-6	.	TRBD1	TRBJ1-2	TGTGCCAGCAGCCCTGGGACAGGTTATGGCTACACCTTC	CASSPGTGYGYTF
TRBV27	.	TRBD2	TRBJ2-1	TGTGCCAGCAGCCCCGGGAGGGGGTATAACAATGAGCAGTTCTTC	CASSPGRGYNNEQFF
TRBV19	.	TRBD2	TRBJ2-3	TGTGCCAGTAGGACGAGGAGCGGGAGGGAGCCCCCAGGCGCAGATACGCAGTATTTT	CASRTRSGREPPGADTQYF
TRBV19	.	TRBD1	TRBJ1-2	TGTGCCAGTAGTTCCGGGACAGGGGAGAGACTTGGCTACACCTTC	CASSSGTGERLGYTF
TRBV20-1	.	.	TRBJ1-1	TGCAGTGCTAGTGCCGGGGTTGTTTACGCGGACACTGAAGCTTTCTTT	CSASAGVVYADTEAFF
TRBV11-3	.	TRBD2	TRBJ2-2	TGTGCCAGCAGCCCTTCCGCGGGAGGGTACACCGGGGAGCTGTTTTTT	CASSPSAGGYTGELFF
TRBV28	.	TRBD1	TRBJ1-1	TGTGCCAGCAGAGGACAGGGAAACACTGAAGCTTTCTTT	CASRGQGNTEAFF
TRBV29-1	.	TRBD2	TRBJ2-7	TGCAGCACCTCCGGGACTAGAGGTGAGCAGTACTTC	CSTSGTRGEQYF
TRBV9	.	.	TRBJ2-5	TGTGCCAGCAGCGTAGAGGGACACCTCTTCCAAGAGACCCAGTACTTC	CASSVEGHLFQETQYF
TRBV2	.	TRBD1	TRBJ2-5	TGTGCCAGCAGCGGACAGGGGGCGTGGGAGACCCAGTACTTC	CASSGQGAWETQYF
TRBV24-1	.	.	TRBJ2-1	TGTGCCACCAGTGATCCGGTCGCGGGGAGCTCCTACAATGAGCAGTTCTTC	CATSDPVAGSSYNEQFF
TRBV11-2	.	.	TRBJ2-3	TGTGCCAGCAGCTTAGATCGCGGCACAGATACGCAGTATTTT	CASSLDRGTDTQYF
TRBV5-5	.	TRBD1	TRBJ2-3	TGTGCCAGCAGCCGAAGCGGGACAGGGATTCAAGATACGCAGTATTTT	CASSRSGTGIQDTQYF
TRBV19	.	TRBD1	TRBJ1-5	TGTGCCAGTAGTGGGACAGGGGGCGGCAATCAGCCCCAGCATTTT	CASSGTGGGNQPQHF
TRBV27	.	.	TRBJ2-7	TGTGCCAGCAGTTTATCGATGGGGGGCTACGAGCAGTACTTC	CASSLSMGGYEQYF
TRBV10-3	.	TRBD1	TRBJ2-7	TGTGCCATCAGTGAGTCAGAAGGGGGCCGGTACGAGCAGTACTTC	CAISESEGGRYEQYF
TRBV6-6	once	.	TRBJ1-3	TGTGCCAGCAGTCCACTTGCGCTTACAGGTTTTGGAAACACCATATATTTT	CASSPLALTGFGNTIYF
TRBV15	.	TRBD1	TRBJ1-5	TGTGCCACCAGCAGAGACCCACAGGGGGGCCAGCCCCAGCATTTT	CATSRDPQGGQPQHF
TRBV28	.	TRBD1	TRBJ1-1	TGTGCCTCATCAGGGGGCACTGAAGCTTTCTTT	CASSGGTEAFF
TRBV28	.	.	TRBJ2-7	TGTGCCAGCAGCGCCCAGGGTTGGGCCAAGCAGTACTTC	CASSAQGWAKQYF
TRBV5-1	.	.	TRBJ2-3	TGCGCCAGCAGCTTGGGCCAGGGTAGGGCAGATACGCAGTATTTT	CASSLGQGRADTQYF
TRBV9	.	TRBD2	TRBJ2-3	TGTGCCAGCAGCGTAAGTGCTAGACTAGCGGGAGGCACAGATACGCAGTATTTT	CASSVSARLAGGTDTQYF
TRBV7-3	once	TRBD1	TRBJ1-2	TGTGCCAGCGGGCGACAGGGGGAGAAGATCTACACCTTC	CASGRQGEKIYTF
TRBV5-6	.	.	TRBJ2-3	TGTGCCAGCAGCTTGAGAGGGACACACACAGATACGCAGTATTTT	CASSLRGTHTDTQYF
TRBV4-1	.	TRBD1	TRBJ1-2	TGCGCCAGCAGCCAGGGGGGACAGGGAACCGCTAACTATGGCTACACCTTC	CASSQGGQGTANYGYTF
TRBV2	.	.	TRBJ1-1	TGTGCCAGCAGTGGCGAAGGAGTGAACACTGAAGCTTTCTTT	CASSGEGVNTEAFF
TRBV9	.	.	TRBJ2-1	TGTGCCAGCAGCGAAACTCCTCCACCCTACAATGAGCAGTTCTTC	CASSETPPPYNEQFF
TRBV3-1/TRBV3-2	.	TRBD1	TRBJ1-6	TGTGCCAGCAGCCAGGGACAGAGGAATTCACCCCTCCACTTT	CASSQGQRNSPLHF
TRBV2	.	TRBD1	TRBJ2-7	TGTGCCAGCAGGACACAGGGGGCCAGGGCTGGCCGCGAGCAGTACTTC	CASRTQGARAGREQYF
TRBV18	once	.	TRBJ1-5	TGTGCCAGCTCACCATTTCGGGGGGATCAGCCCCAGCATTTT	CASSPFRGDQPQHF
TRBV5-1	.	.	TRBJ2-3	TGCGCCAGCAGCTCTCTCGGGACAGGCGGGGGAGATACGCAGTATTTT	CASSSLGTGGGDTQYF
TRBV19	.	TRBD1	TRBJ1-2	TGTGCCAGTATCCTAGACGGGACAGCTAACTATGGCTACACCTTC	CASILDGTANYGYTF
TRBV21-1	.	.	TRBJ2-7	TGTGCCAGCAGCGACCACAGAGCCCCCTACGAGCAGTACTTC	CASSDHRAPYEQYF
TRBV5-1	.	.	TRBJ1-1	TGCGCCAGCACGTCCCTGCCTATGAACACTGAAGCTTTCTTT	CASTSLPMNTEAFF
TRBV7-9	.	.	TRBJ2-2	TGTGCCAGCAGTTATGCGAAACGGGGAATCAACACCGGGGAGCTGTTTTTT	CASSYAKRGINTGELFF
TRBV3-1/TRBV3-2	.	.	TRBJ2-1	TGTGCCAGCAGCCCGCGACTAGTGGGAGTGGATGAGCAGTTCTTC	CASSPRLVGVDEQFF
TRBV7-8	.	.	TRBJ1-5	TGTGCCAGCAGCCTTTTGGGGGGGTATAGCAATCAGCCCCAGCATTTT	CASSLLGGYSNQPQHF
TRBV6-1	.	.	TRBJ1-4	TGTGCCAGCAGTGAGGGGACACTGGGTAATGAAAAACTGTTTTTT	CASSEGTLGNEKLFF
TRBV29-1	.	.	TRBJ1-2	TGCAGCGTTGACGGACTCAGTAGTGGCTACACCTTC	CSVDGLSSGYTF
TRBV4-1	.	.	TRBJ1-3	TGCGCCAGCAGCCAAGGCAGGGGCTCTGGAAACACCATATATTTT	CASSQGRGSGNTIYF
TRBV18	.	.	TRBJ2-6	TGTGCCAGCTCACCAACAACGTCAAATGGGGCCAACGTCCTGACTTTC	CASSPTTSNGANVLTF
TRBV19	.	.	TRBJ1-3	TGTGCCAGTAGTATAACACGGGACTCTGGAAACACCATATATTTT	CASSITRDSGNTIYF
TRBV30	.	TRBD1	TRBJ2-7	TGTGCCTGGCGAAGGGACAGGAGCTCCTACGAGCAGTACTTC	CAWRRDRSSYEQYF
TRBV12-3/TRBV12-4	.	.	TRBJ2-1	TGTGCCAGCAGTTTAGGGGCAGGTAATGAGCAGTTCTTC	CASSLGAGNEQFF
TRBV10-3	.	.	TRBJ2-7	TGTGCCATCAGTGTTGGGACTGGCGAGCAGTACTTC	CAISVGTGEQYF
TRBV18	.	.	TRBJ1-2	TGTGCCAGCTCATTTAATAAGGACAGCTATGGCTACACCTTC	CASSFNKDSYGYTF
TRBV5-1	.	.	TRBJ1-1	TGCGCCAGCAGCTTGGCAGGGATCACTGAAGCTTTCTTT	CASSLAGITEAFF
TRBV10-3	.	TRBD1	TRBJ2-1	TGTGCCATCAGTGGGGGACAGGGGAATGAGCAGTTCTTC	CAISGGQGNEQFF
TRBV12-2	.	.	TRBJ1-2	TGTGCAAGTCGCTTAGCGTTCCCACAGGGCGCCCTGGGAGGCTACACCTTC	CASRLAFPQGALGGYTF
TRBV28	.	TRBD1	TRBJ1-2	TGTGCCAGCAGTAGTCCGGACAGGGTAGGCTACACCTTC	CASSSPDRVGYTF